This TCR beta chain was captured by sequencing in a study of Ad26.COV2.S vaccination and SARS-CoV-2 variants. Treatment noted: about 20 received Ad26.COV2.S at low or high dose, single or two shots; about 5 received placebo; per-sample allocation not given. All samples were drawn on day 63, counting from the first vaccine or placebo injection. Sequencing was performed with immunoSEQ multiplex PCR; in TCRdb, only in-frame clones are kept and a portion is missing. The sample has around 320,000 clones; around 86% are singletons. The origin of this receptor is a person aged 18-65 years who received the Ad26.COV2.S COVID-19 vaccine or a placebo. The sequenced sample was peripheral blood, obtained in a trial of Ad26.COV2.S vaccine versus placebo.

The CDR3 here is CASSHLGQGFGYTF. The CDR3 bases are TGCGCCAGCAGCCATCTGGGACAGGGGTTTGGCTACACCTTC. This chain links TRBV4-1 with TRBJ1-2, with 10 positions matching TRBD1. V lost 3 bases and J lost 7; bases outside the gene matches: 5. The CDR3 runs to 14 residues. Per germline, CDR1 MGHRA and CDR2 YSYEKL.